The present TCR beta chain was sequenced within a study of cytomegalovirus exposure and HLA in healthy donors. Study overall: The 110 or so validation repertoires, a later analysis reported, used the same platform as the 666 first-cohort repertoires.

General study results and limits: Cytomegalovirus status was reportedly diagnosed by the classifier with high sensitivity and specificity. Across donors, most TCRs were seen rarely, yet some public ones were widespread.

TCRdb's table, derived via immunoSEQ multiplex PCR, lists solely in-frame clones and lacks some. The top ten hold 3% to 3.5% of the sample, which has more than 140,000 clones, approximately 91% seen once. This CDR3 is built from 14 residues. Germline CDR1 is MGHRA and CDR2 is YSYEKL. V lost 0 bases, J lost 6 bases, and 12 bases lay in between. To note about this clone: Its antigen is not known.

The sequencing input was PBMCs. This TCR derives from a woman aged 18-35 years in good health and CMV-seropositive. The V gene is TRBV4-1, the J gene TRBJ2-7; possibly TRBD2 for D (6 bases). This CDR3 is CASSQEDLGGEQYF. CDR3 DNA sequence: TGCGCCAGCAGCCAAGAGGATCTGGGAGGCGAGCAGTACTTC.